This TCR beta chain was observed in a study of T cells in localized non-small cell lung cancer. Overall study results and limits: For the top 100 tumor clones, a median approximately 61 also appeared in adjacent lung. Maximal T cell clonality occurred in uninvolved adjacent lung, with tumor ranking below it. Tumor samples were not multi-region, leaving intratumor heterogeneity unexcluded.

Neighbouring lung, lacking atypia, was collected no less than 2 cm away from the tumor margin. This CDR3 contains 15 residues. Trimming took off 0 bases at V and 5 bases at J, with 10 bases between the two ends. CDR1 MNHGY and CDR2 SAAAGT come from the germline V gene. About this clone itself: The antigen is undetermined.

Libraries were prepared by immunoSEQ multiplex PCR; TCRdb keeps only in-frame clonotypes and omits some of them. Here the sample spans a few thousand clones, around 28% being singletons. The sequenced sample was normal lung tissue next to the tumor, obtained before any cancer treatment. This TCR was recovered from a man aged 40-75 years with stage III lung adenocarcinoma. The gene calls are TRBV6-8 and TRBJ2-2, with D maybe TRBD1 (5 bases). CDR3 nucleotides: TGTGCCAGCAGTTACTCGCCAGGGCAGACCGGGGAGCTGTTTTTT. Its translation: CASSYSPGQTGELFF.